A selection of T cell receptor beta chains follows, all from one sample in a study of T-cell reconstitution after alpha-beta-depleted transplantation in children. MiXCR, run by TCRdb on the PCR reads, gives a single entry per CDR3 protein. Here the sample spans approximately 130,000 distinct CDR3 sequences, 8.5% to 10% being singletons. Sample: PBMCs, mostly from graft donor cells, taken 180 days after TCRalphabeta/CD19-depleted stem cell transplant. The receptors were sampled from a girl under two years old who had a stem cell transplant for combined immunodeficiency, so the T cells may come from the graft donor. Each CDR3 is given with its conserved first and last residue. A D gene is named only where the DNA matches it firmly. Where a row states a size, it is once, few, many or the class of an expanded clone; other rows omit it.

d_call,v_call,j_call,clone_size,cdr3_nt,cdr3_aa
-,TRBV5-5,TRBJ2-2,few,TGTGCCAGCAGCTCGACAGGGAACACCGGGGAGCTGTTTTTT,CASSSTGNTGELFF
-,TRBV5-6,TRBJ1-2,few,TGTGCCAGCAGCTTGCATGGGTTACAGGAAAGTGGACATGGCTACACCTTC,CASSLHGLQESGHGYTF
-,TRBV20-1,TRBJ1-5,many,TGCAGTGCTCGACAGGGCAATCAGCCCCAGCATTTT,CSARQGNQPQHF
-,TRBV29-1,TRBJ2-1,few,TGCAGCGTTGAAGGGGAAGGGCCTGGGGACAATGAGCAGTTCTTC,CSVEGEGPGDNEQFF
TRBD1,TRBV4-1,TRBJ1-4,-,TGCGCCAGCAGCCAAGTCCGAGGAGCCGGGACAGTATCAACTAATGAAAAACTGTTTTTT,CASSQVRGAGTVSTNEKLFF
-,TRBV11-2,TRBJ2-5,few,TGTGCCAGCAGCGGGGGCGTGACCCAGTACTTC,CASSGGVTQYF
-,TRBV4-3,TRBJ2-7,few,TGCGCCAGCAGCCAAGAAAGCGGACGGCCTTGGGGCGAGCAGTACTTC,CASSQESGRPWGEQYF
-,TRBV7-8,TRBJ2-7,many,TGTGCCAGCAGCCCCCGCAGGGCAGAGCCCTACGAGCAGTACTTC,CASSPRRAEPYEQYF
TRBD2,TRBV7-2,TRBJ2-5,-,TGTGCCAGCAGCTTAATGGTCACTAGCGGGGAAGAGACCCAGTACTTC,CASSLMVTSGEETQYF
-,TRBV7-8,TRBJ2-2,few,TGTGCCAGCAGCCTACCGGCGAGGGGGGCGGTGTTTTTT,CASSLPARGAVFF
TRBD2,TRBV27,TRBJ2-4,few,TGTGCCAGCAGTTTACCCCTAGCGGGAGGGCCTACAACTTTTCAGTACTTC,CASSLPLAGGPTTFQYF
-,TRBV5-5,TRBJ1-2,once,TGTGCCAGCAGCTCGGCTCACGGGACGAACTATGGCTACACCTTC,CASSSAHGTNYGYTF
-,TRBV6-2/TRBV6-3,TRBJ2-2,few,TGTGCCAGCAGCCCCGATCGCCGCGGGGAGCTGTTTTTT,CASSPDRRGELFF
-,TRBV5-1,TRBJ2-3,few,TGCGCCAGCAGCTTGGGCAGGGTGACGGATACGCAGTATTTT,CASSLGRVTDTQYF
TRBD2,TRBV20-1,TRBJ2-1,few,TGCAGTGCTACAGTGCCTTGGCTAGCGGGAGTTTTCTTC,CSATVPWLAGVFF
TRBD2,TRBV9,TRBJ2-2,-,TGTGCCAGCAGCGTTAGCGGGGGGGGACCCACCGGGGAGCTGTTTTTT,CASSVSGGGPTGELFF
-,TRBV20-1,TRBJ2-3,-,TGCAGTGCTAGAGAGAGATGGACAGATACGCAGTATTTT,CSARERWTDTQYF
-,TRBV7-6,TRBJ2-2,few,TGTGCCAGCAGCTTAGCAGCCGCACACACCGGGGAGCTGTTTTTT,CASSLAAAHTGELFF
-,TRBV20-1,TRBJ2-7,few,TGCAGTGCTAGAGGGGTGGGACATGGCTACGAGCAGTACTTC,CSARGVGHGYEQYF
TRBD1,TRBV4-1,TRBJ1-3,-,TGCGCCAGCAGCCAAGGGGCCCTCAGGGGGCCTGGAAACACCATATATTTT,CASSQGALRGPGNTIYF
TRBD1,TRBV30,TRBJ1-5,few,TGTGCCTGGGGACAGGAGTCGTATAGCAATCAGCCCCAGCATTTT,CAWGQESYSNQPQHF
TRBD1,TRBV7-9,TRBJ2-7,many,TGTGCCAGCAGCTTAGGGACAGGGTCGTACAACGAGCAGTACTTC,CASSLGTGSYNEQYF
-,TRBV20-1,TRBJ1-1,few,TGCAGTGCGCCGGGGGAGGGGGGTACTGAAGCTTTCTTT,CSAPGEGGTEAFF
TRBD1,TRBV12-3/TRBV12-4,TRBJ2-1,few,TGTGCCAGCAGTTTTGGGACAGGCAATGAGCAGTTCTTC,CASSFGTGNEQFF
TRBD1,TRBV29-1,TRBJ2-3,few,TGCAGCGTTGCCGGACAGGGGACAGATACGCAGTATTTT,CSVAGQGTDTQYF
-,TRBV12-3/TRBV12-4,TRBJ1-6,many,TGTGCCAGCAGGAACAAGAATAATTCACCCCTCCACTTT,CASRNKNNSPLHF
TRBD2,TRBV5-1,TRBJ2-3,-,TGCGCCAGCAGCCACGGACTAGCGGGAGAAGTTACGCAGTATTTT,CASSHGLAGEVTQYF
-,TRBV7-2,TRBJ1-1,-,TGTGCCAGCAGCTTAGGGAGGGGTTACACTGAAGCTTTCTTT,CASSLGRGYTEAFF
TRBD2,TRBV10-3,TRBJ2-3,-,TGTGCCATCAGGGATGGGACTAGCGGCGCAGATACGCAGTATTTT,CAIRDGTSGADTQYF
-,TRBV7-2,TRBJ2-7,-,TGTGCCAGCAGCTTAGCTGGACACCGAGACTACGAGCAGTACTTC,CASSLAGHRDYEQYF
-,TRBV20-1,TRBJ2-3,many,TGCAGTGCTAGAGATCAGGAAACGGGATACACAGATACGCAGTATTTT,CSARDQETGYTDTQYF
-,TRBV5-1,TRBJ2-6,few,TGCGCCAGCAGCTTGGGTGGTGGGGCCAACGTCCTGACTTTC,CASSLGGGANVLTF
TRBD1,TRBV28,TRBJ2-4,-,TGTGCCAGCAGTCCTACAGGGGGCAAAGCCAAAAACATTCAGTACTTC,CASSPTGGKAKNIQYF
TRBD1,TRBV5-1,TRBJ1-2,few,TGCGCCAGCAGCCTCACAGGGGGCGCTGGCTACACCTTC,CASSLTGGAGYTF
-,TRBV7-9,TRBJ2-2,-,TGTGCCAGCAGCGCCTCACAGGGGAACACCGGGGAGCTGTTTTTT,CASSASQGNTGELFF
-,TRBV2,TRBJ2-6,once,TGTGCCAGCAGTGGGCCGGGGTGGAACTCTGGGGCCAACGGCCTGACTTTC,CASSGPGWNSGANGLTF
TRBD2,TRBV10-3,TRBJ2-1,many,TGTGCCATCAGCGCTAGCGGCTCCTACAATGAGCAGTTCTTC,CAISASGSYNEQFF
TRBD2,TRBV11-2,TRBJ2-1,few,TGTGCCAGCAGCACCCCCCGGGACGTACAGGGACTAGCCCACAATGAGCAGTTCTTC,CASSTPRDVQGLAHNEQFF
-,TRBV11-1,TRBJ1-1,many,TGTGCCAGCAGCTTACACATGAACACTGAAGCTTTCTTT,CASSLHMNTEAFF
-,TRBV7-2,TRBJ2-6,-,TGTGCCAGCAGCTTAAGGCGGTCCGGCTCTGGGGCCAACGTCCTGACTTTC,CASSLRRSGSGANVLTF
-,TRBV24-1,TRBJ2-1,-,TGTGCCACCAGTAGGGCGGGGGGACAGGCCTACAATGAGCAGTTCTTC,CATSRAGGQAYNEQFF